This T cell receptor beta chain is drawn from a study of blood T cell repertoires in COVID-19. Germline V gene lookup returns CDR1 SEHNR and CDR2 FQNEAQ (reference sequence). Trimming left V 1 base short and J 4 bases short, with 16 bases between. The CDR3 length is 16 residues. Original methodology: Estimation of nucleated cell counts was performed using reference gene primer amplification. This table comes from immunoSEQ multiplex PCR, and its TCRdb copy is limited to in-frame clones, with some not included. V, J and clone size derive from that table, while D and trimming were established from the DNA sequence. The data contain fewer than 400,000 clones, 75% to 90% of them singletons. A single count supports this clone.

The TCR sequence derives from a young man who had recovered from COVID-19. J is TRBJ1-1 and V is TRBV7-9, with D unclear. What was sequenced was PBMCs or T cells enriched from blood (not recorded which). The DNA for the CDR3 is TGTGCCAGCAGCTTAGGAGGGATCATGTCGTCCACTGAAGCTTTCTTT. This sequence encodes CASSLGGIMSSTEAFF.